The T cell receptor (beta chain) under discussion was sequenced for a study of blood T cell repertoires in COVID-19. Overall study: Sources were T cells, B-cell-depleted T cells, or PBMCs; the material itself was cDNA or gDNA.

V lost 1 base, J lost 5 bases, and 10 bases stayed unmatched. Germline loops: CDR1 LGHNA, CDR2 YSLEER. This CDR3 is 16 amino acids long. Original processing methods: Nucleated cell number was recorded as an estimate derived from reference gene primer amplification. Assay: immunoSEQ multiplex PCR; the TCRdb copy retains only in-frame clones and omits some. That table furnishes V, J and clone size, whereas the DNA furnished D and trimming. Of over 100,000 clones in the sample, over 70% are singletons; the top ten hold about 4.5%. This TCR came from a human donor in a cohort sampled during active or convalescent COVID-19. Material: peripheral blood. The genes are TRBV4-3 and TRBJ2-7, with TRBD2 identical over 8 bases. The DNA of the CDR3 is TGCGCCAGCAGCCAAGCCGGGACCGGGACTAGGCACGAGCAGTACTTC. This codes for CASSQAGTGTRHEQYF.